This record looks at one T cell receptor beta chain sequence and its context. The antigen this receptor binds is unknown. No much larger clone exists at a distance of one base, and base qualities are not known. The CDR3 covers 15 residues, taking in both the cysteine and the phenylalanine. The only DNA kept is the CDR3, 45 bases in frame from the first base. CDR1 and CDR2 were assigned from the germline V gene as SGHNT and YENEEA. Trimming removed 1 base from V and 0 bases from J, leaving 7 bases between the germline ends. Library construction relied on the immunoSEQ multiplex PCR assay. The table was pulled from immuneACCESS by TCRdb, which kept in-frame rearrangements only. Such tables lose some clones; where checked, under half of the loss comes from unresolved V genes, and the rest has no known cause. The sample has 35,000 to 40,000 clones on record, 65% to 90% of them singletons. The leading ten clones occupy approximately 1.5% of the sample.

The sample's treatment or condition label, decoded: preoperative locoregional IRX-2 cytokine immunotherapy. The samples were obtained from a phase Ib study that tested preoperative, locoregional IRX-2 cytokine immunotherapy designed to prime immune responses. Before surgery, IRX-2 was given to the donors, who were patients with early-stage breast cancer. The source of the sample is a study of preoperative IRX-2 immunotherapy in early breast cancer (dated by TCRdb to between 2018 and 2021). The chain links TRBV11-3 with TRBJ2-1; the D gene lacks a confident call. The sample here was lymph node tissue, taken after IRX-2 immunotherapy. The origin of this receptor is a human donor with breast cancer. The CDR3 region has the sequence CASSLGYISYNEQFF. The nucleotides read TGTGCCAGCAGCTTAGGGTACATCTCCTACAATGAGCAGTTCTTC.